Listed below are T cell receptor beta chains from one sample, sequenced in a study of technical replicates of blood from a few donors. Repertoires were generated with immunoSEQ multiplex PCR, while TCRdb's copy carries only in-frame clones and drops some. The sample holds 67,000 or so clones, about 95% seen once. The sequenced sample consisted of T cells isolated from PBMCs. Receptors were obtained from a human donor in good health. Both conserved end residues are part of each CDR3. The D gene is left open where the match is weak. Size tells how often a clone was seen (once, few, many) or the class of an expanded clone, and some rows leave it out.

j_call | v_call | d_call | clone_size | cdr3_aa | cdr3_nt
TRBJ2-1 | TRBV7-8 | TRBD1 | NA | CASSQDRGNNEQFF | TGTGCCAGCAGCCAAGACAGGGGTAACAATGAGCAGTTCTTC
TRBJ1-1 | TRBV7-3 | TRBD1 | NA | CASSLTALDRANTEAFF | TGTGCCAGCAGCTTAACGGCCCTGGACAGGGCGAACACTGAAGCTTTCTTT
TRBJ2-7 | TRBV27 | TRBD1 | once | CASSLDRANEQYF | TGTGCCAGCAGTCTGGACAGGGCTAACGAGCAGTACTTC
TRBJ1-5 | TRBV6-4 | NA | NA | CASSPETTQPQHF | TGTGCCAGCAGCCCAGAAACTACACAGCCCCAGCATTTT
TRBJ2-7 | TRBV5-4 | TRBD1 | NA | CASSWDRGPGEQYF | TGTGCCAGCAGCTGGGACAGGGGGCCTGGCGAGCAGTACTTC
TRBJ2-7 | TRBV6-5 | TRBD2 | once | CASRQTSGGYEQYF | TGTGCCAGCAGGCAGACTAGCGGGGGCTACGAGCAGTACTTC
TRBJ1-1 | TRBV28 | NA | NA | CASSLVGTEEAFF | TGTGCCAGCAGTTTGGTTGGCACCGAAGAAGCTTTCTTT
TRBJ2-5 | TRBV9 | NA | NA | CASSPLGQQETQYF | TGTGCCAGCAGCCCATTGGGACAACAAGAGACCCAGTACTTC
TRBJ1-6 | TRBV5-1 | TRBD1 | NA | CASSLEGQPNSPLHF | TGCGCCAGCAGCTTGGAGGGACAGCCGAATTCACCCCTCCACTTT
TRBJ2-1 | TRBV7-9 | TRBD2 | NA | CASSLELAGDEQFF | TGTGCCAGCAGCTTAGAACTAGCGGGGGATGAGCAGTTCTTC
TRBJ1-5 | TRBV19 | NA | NA | CASSIQVGNQPQHF | TGTGCCAGTAGTATACAGGTAGGCAATCAGCCCCAGCATTTT
TRBJ2-5 | TRBV6-1 | NA | NA | CASSDSEATQYF | TGTGCCAGCAGTGACAGCGAGGCGACCCAGTACTTC
TRBJ1-1 | TRBV27 | TRBD1 | once | CASRRTGRTEAFF | TGTGCCAGCAGACGGACAGGGAGAACTGAAGCTTTCTTT
TRBJ1-3 | TRBV9 | NA | NA | CASSGGGGGTIYF | TGTGCCAGCAGCGGAGGGGGTGGCGGCACCATATATTTT
TRBJ1-4 | TRBV7-8 | TRBD1 | NA | CASSLGQGLNEKLFF | TGTGCCAGCAGCTTGGGACAGGGACTCAATGAAAAACTGTTTTTT
TRBJ1-1 | TRBV5-1 | NA | NA | CASSLGLDSEAFF | TGCGCCAGCAGCTTAGGCCTGGACAGTGAAGCTTTCTTT
TRBJ2-1 | TRBV29-1 | TRBD2 | NA | CSVEDPLVAGVGSEQFF | TGCAGCGTTGAAGATCCCTTGGTAGCGGGAGTAGGAAGTGAGCAGTTCTTC
TRBJ2-7 | TRBV6-6 | NA | NA | CASSYSSGEQYF | TGTGCCAGCAGTTACTCAAGCGGGGAGCAGTACTTC
TRBJ1-2 | TRBV7-9 | TRBD1 | NA | CASSLSQGAHGYTF | TGTGCCAGCAGCTTATCGCAGGGGGCGCATGGCTACACCTTC
TRBJ2-3 | TRBV6-6 | TRBD2 | NA | CASSFPSGKGTDTQYF | TGTGCCAGCAGTTTCCCTAGCGGGAAGGGCACAGATACGCAGTATTTT
TRBJ1-2 | TRBV6-1 | NA | NA | CASSESDRNYGYTF | TGTGCCAGCAGTGAAAGCGACAGAAACTATGGCTACACCTTC
TRBJ2-7 | TRBV29-1 | NA | NA | CSVDSYSEQYF | TGCAGCGTTGATTCTTATAGCGAGCAGTACTTC
TRBJ1-1 | TRBV9 | NA | NA | CASSSLTGNTEAFF | TGTGCCAGCAGCTCACTCACAGGGAACACTGAAGCTTTCTTT
TRBJ1-2 | TRBV6-4 | TRBD1 | NA | CASGPPDRPNYTF | TGTGCCAGCGGACCCCCGGACAGGCCTAATTACACCTTC
TRBJ2-5 | TRBV5-1 | TRBD2 | NA | CASSLQPSGGQETQYF | TGCGCCAGCAGCTTGCAGCCTAGCGGGGGGCAAGAGACCCAGTACTTC
TRBJ1-6 | TRBV2 | NA | NA | CASSVSDPLHF | TGTGCCAGCAGTGTGTCAGATCCCCTCCACTTT
TRBJ2-1 | TRBV5-1 | NA | NA | CASSLGGGAVDEQFF | TGCGCCAGCAGCTTGGGTGGGGGGGCCGTGGATGAGCAGTTCTTC
TRBJ2-1 | TRBV30 | NA | once | CAWSAASVQFF | TGTGCCTGGAGTGCAGCTAGCGTGCAGTTCTTC
TRBJ2-7 | TRBV6-5 | TRBD1 | NA | CASSSQGGSYEQYF | TGTGCCAGCAGTTCACAGGGGGGCTCCTACGAGCAGTACTTC
TRBJ1-5 | TRBV2 | NA | NA | CASSDVSNQPQHF | TGTGCCAGCAGTGACGTTAGCAATCAGCCCCAGCATTTT
TRBJ2-7 | TRBV7-8 | NA | NA | CASSLETGDWYEQYF | TGTGCCAGCAGCTTAGAAACAGGGGACTGGTACGAGCAGTACTTC
TRBJ2-1 | TRBV15 | TRBD2 | NA | CATSSGTNNEQFF | TGTGCCACCAGTAGCGGGACCAACAATGAGCAGTTCTTC
TRBJ1-3 | TRBV10-2 | NA | NA | CASSESASGSGNTIYF | TGCGCCAGCAGTGAGTCGGCCTCGGGCTCTGGAAACACCATATATTTT
TRBJ1-4 | TRBV5-5 | NA | NA | CASSVRTRRATNEKLFF | TGTGCCAGCAGCGTTCGGACACGCCGAGCAACTAATGAAAAACTGTTTTTT
TRBJ2-1 | TRBV10-3 | NA | NA | CAIMEQHSYNEQFF | TGTGCCATCATGGAACAGCACTCCTACAATGAGCAGTTCTTC
TRBJ2-7 | TRBV28 | NA | NA | CASSLPSRSSYEQYF | TGTGCCAGCAGTCTTCCTTCCCGTAGCTCCTACGAGCAGTACTTC
TRBJ2-7 | TRBV6-5 | NA | NA | CASSLGVSYEQYF | TGTGCCAGCAGTTTAGGGGTGAGCTACGAGCAGTACTTC
TRBJ1-4 | TRBV9 | NA | NA | CASGRGGAPAEKLFF | TGTGCCAGCGGCCGGGGAGGGGCGCCAGCTGAAAAACTGTTTTTT
TRBJ2-5 | TRBV19 | TRBD1 | NA | CASTPGGWETQYF | TGTGCCAGTACCCCAGGGGGCTGGGAGACCCAGTACTTC
TRBJ1-2 | TRBV4-1 | TRBD1 | NA | CASSSLTGTVYGYTF | TGCGCCAGCAGCTCACTGACCGGGACAGTCTATGGCTACACCTTC
TRBJ2-1 | TRBV1 | NA | NA | CTSSPTMTTGGGATHEQFF | TGCACCAGCAGCCCCACAATGACCACCGGCGGGGGGGCCACACATGAGCAGTTCTTC
TRBJ2-1 | TRBV29-1 | NA | NA | CSVGRTVNNEQFF | TGCAGCGTTGGTAGGACAGTGAACAATGAGCAGTTCTTC
TRBJ2-1 | TRBV29-1 | NA | once | CSVVGQPYNEQFF | TGCAGCGTTGTGGGGCAGCCCTACAATGAGCAGTTCTTC
TRBJ1-1 | TRBV7-9 | NA | NA | CASSSEGVSMDTEAFF | TGTGCCAGCAGCTCAGAGGGGGTGTCCATGGACACTGAAGCTTTCTTT
TRBJ2-1 | TRBV28 | NA | NA | CASSFTGDPYNEQFF | TGTGCCAGCAGTTTTACGGGAGACCCCTACAATGAGCAGTTCTTC
TRBJ2-3 | TRBV6-5 | TRBD1 | NA | CASSYGTGGTDTQYF | TGTGCCAGCAGTTACGGGACAGGGGGAACAGATACGCAGTATTTT
TRBJ1-2 | TRBV19 | NA | NA | CASNAGGSYGYTF | TGTGCCAGTAATGCCGGGGGGAGCTATGGCTACACCTTC
TRBJ1-2 | TRBV5-4 | NA | NA | CASSLAPEGYGYTF | TGTGCCAGCAGCTTGGCCCCGGAGGGCTATGGCTACACCTTC